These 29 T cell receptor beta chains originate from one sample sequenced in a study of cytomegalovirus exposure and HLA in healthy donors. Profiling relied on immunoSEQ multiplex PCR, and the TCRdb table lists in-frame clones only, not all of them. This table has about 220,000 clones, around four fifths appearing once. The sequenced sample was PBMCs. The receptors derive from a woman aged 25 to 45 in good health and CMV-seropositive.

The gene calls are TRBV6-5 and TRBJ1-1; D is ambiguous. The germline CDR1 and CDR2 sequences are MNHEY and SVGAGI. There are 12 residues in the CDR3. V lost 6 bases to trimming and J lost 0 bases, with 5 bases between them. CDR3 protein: CASREMNTEAFF. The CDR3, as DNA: TGTGCCAGCAGGGAAATGAACACTGAAGCTTTCTTT.

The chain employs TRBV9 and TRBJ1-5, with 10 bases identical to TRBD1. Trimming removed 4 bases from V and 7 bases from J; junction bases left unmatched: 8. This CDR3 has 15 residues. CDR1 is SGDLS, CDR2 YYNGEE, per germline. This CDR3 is CASSTGTGVGQPQHF. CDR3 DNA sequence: TGTGCCAGCAGCACCGGGACAGGGGTAGGGCAGCCCCAGCATTTT.

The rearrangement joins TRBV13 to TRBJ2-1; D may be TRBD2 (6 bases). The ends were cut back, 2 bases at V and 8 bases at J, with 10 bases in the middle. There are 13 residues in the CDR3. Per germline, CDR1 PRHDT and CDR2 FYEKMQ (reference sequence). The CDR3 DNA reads TGTGCCAGCAGCTTATTTTGGGAGGATGAGCAGTTCTTC. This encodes CASSLFWEDEQFF.

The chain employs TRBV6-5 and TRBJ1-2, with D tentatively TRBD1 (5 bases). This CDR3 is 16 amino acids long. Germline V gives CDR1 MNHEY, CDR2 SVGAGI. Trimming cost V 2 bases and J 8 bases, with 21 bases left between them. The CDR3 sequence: CASSYTSRTSSAGYTF. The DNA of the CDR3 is TGTGCCAGCAGTTACACTTCCAGGACATCCTCGGCGGGCTACACCTTC.

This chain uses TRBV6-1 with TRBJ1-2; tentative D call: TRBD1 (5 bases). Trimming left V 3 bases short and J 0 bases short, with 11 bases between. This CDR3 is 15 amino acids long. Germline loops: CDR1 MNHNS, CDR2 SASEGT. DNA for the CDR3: TGTGCCAGCAGTGATCTGGGGGGATCTAACTATGGCTACACCTTC. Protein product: CASSDLGGSNYGYTF.

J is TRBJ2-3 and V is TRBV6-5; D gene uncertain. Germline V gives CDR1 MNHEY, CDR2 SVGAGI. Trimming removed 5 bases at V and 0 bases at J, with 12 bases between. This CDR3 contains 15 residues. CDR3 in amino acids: CASSLGRPSTDTQYF. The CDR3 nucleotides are TGTGCCAGCAGTCTGGGCCGCCCTAGCACAGATACGCAGTATTTT.

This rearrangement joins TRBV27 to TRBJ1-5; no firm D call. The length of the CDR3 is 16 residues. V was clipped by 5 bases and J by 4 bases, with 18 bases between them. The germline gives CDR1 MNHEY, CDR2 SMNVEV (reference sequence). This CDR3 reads CASSGFGRGPNQPQHF. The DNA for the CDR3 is TGTGCCAGCAGTGGATTTGGAAGAGGTCCAAATCAGCCCCAGCATTTT.

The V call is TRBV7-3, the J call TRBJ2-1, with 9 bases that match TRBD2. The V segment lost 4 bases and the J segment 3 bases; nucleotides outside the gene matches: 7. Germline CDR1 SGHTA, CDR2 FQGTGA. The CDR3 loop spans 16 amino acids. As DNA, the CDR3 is TGTGCCAGCAGCTCTAGCGGGACTACCGGCTACAATGAGCAGTTCTTC. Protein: CASSSSGTTGYNEQFF.

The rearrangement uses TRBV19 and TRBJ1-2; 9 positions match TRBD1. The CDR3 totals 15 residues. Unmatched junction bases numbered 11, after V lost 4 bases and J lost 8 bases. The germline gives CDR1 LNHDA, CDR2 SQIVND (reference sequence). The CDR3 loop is CASSSPGQGGRGYTF. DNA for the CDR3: TGTGCCAGTAGTAGTCCGGGACAGGGAGGTCGGGGCTACACCTTC. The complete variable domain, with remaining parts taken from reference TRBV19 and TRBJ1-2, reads DGGITQSPKYLFRKEGQNVTLSCEQNLNHDAMYWYRQDPGQGLRLIYYSQIVNDFQKGDIAEGYSVSREKKESFPLTVTSAQKNPTAFYLCASSSPGQGGRGYTFGSGTRLTVV.

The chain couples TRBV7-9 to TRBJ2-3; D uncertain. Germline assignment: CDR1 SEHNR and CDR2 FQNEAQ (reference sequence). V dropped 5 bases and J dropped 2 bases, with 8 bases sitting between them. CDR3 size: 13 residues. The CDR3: CASSPENTDTQYF. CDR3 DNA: TGTGCCAGCAGCCCCGAGAACACAGATACGCAGTATTTT.

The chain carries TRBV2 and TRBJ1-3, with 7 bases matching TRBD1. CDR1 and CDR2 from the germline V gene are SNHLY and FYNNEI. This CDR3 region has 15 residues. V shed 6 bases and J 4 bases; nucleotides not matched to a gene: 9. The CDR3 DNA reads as TGTGCCAGCAGGGAAACCAGGGGGACCGGAAACACCATATATTTT. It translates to CASRETRGTGNTIYF.

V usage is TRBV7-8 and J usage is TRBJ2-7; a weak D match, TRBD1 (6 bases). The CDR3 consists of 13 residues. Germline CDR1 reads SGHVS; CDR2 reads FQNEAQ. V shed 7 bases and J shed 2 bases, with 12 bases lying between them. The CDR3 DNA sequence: TGTGCCAGCACCGGGACAAAGCCCTACGAGCAGTACTTC. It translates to CASTGTKPYEQYF.

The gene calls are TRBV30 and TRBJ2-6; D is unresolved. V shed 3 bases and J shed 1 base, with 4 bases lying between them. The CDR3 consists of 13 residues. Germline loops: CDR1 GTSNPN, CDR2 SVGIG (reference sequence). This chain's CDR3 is CAWRVSGANVLTF. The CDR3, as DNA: TGTGCCTGGAGGGTTTCTGGGGCCAACGTCCTGACTTTC.

CDR3 nucleotide sequence: TGTGCCTGGAGTGAGGGACAGTTAAACATTCAGTACTTC. Amino acid sequence: CAWSEGQLNIQYF. The chain is built from TRBV30 and TRBJ2-4, with TRBD1 matching 7 bases. CDR1 GTSNPN and CDR2 SVGIG come from the germline V gene (reference sequence). CDR3 size: 13 residues. The junction had 3 bases not matched to a gene; V was cut back by 1 base and J by 6 bases.

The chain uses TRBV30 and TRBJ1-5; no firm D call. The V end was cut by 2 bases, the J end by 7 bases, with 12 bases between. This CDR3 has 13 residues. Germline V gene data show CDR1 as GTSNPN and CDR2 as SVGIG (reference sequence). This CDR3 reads CAWSKGKGQPQHF. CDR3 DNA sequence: TGTGCCTGGAGTAAAGGGAAAGGACAGCCCCAGCATTTT.

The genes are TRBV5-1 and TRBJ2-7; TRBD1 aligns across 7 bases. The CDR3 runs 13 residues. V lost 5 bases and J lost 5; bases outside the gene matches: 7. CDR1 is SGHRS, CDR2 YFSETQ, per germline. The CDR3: CASSPGQSDEQYF. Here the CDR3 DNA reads TGCGCCAGCAGTCCGGGACAGTCCGACGAGCAGTACTTC.

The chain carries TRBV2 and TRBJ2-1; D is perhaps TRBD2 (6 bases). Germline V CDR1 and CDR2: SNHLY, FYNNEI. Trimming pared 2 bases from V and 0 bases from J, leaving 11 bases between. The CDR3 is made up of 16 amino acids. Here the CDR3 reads CASSERSGPSYNEQFF. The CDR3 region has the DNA TGTGCCAGCAGTGAACGTAGCGGCCCCTCCTACAATGAGCAGTTCTTC.

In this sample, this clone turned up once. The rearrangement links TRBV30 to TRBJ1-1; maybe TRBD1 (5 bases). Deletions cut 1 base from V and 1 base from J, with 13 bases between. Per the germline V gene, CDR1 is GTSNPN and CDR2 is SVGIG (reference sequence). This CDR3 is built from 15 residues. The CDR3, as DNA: TGTGCCTGGAGTGGCCCCTCGACAGAGAACACTGAAGCTTTCTTT. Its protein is CAWSGPSTENTEAFF.

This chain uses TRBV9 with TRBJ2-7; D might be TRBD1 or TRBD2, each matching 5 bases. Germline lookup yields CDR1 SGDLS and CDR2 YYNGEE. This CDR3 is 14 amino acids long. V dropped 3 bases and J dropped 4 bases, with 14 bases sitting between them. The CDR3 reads CASSAGTGDYEQYF. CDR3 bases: TGTGCCAGCAGCGCCGGGACCGGGGATTACGAGCAGTACTTC.

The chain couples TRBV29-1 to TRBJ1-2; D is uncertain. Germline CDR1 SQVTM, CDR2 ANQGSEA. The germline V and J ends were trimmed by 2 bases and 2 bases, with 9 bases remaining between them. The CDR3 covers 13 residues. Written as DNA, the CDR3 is TGCAGCGTTGAAACGGACGGCAACTATGGCTACACCTTC. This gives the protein CSVETDGNYGYTF.

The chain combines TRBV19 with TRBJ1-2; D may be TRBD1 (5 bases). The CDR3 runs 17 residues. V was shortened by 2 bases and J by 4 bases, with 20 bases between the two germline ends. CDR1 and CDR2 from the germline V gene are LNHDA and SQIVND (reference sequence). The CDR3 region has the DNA TGTGCCAGTAGTATAACCAGGCGGCAGGGTTCAAGCTATGGCTACACCTTC. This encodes CASSITRRQGSSYGYTF.

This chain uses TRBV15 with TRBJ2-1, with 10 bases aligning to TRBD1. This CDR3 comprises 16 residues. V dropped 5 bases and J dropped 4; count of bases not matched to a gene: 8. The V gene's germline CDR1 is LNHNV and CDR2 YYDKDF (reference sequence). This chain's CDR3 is CATSRTGQGVYNEQFF. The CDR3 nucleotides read TGTGCCACCAGCCGTACCGGACAGGGGGTATACAATGAGCAGTTCTTC.

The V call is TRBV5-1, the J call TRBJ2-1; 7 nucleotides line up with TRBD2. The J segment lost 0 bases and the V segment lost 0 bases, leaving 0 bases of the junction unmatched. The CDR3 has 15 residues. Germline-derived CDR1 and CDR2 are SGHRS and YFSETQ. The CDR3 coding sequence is TGCGCCAGCAGCTTGGTAGCGGGCTCCTACAATGAGCAGTTCTTC. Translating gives CASSLVAGSYNEQFF.

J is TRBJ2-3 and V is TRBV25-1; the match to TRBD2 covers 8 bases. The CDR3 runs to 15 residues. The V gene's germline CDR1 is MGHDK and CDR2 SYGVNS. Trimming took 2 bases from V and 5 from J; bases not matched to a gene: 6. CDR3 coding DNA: TGTGCCAGCAGTGAAATTGACGCGGGAGGAGATACGCAGTATTTT. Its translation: CASSEIDAGGDTQYF.

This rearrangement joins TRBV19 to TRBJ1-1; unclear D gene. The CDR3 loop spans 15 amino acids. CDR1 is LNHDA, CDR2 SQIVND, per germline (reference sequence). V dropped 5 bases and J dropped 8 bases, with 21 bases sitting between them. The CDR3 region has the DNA TGTGCCAGTAGTTCCTCGTTATCAGCCATTAACGAAGCTTTCTTT. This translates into CASSSSLSAINEAFF.

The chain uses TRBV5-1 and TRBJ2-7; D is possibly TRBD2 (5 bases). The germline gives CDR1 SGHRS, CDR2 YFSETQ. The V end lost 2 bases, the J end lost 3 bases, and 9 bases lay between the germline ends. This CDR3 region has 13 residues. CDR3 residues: CASSLQRGYEQYF. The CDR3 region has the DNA TGCGCCAGCAGCTTACAACGGGGCTACGAGCAGTACTTC.

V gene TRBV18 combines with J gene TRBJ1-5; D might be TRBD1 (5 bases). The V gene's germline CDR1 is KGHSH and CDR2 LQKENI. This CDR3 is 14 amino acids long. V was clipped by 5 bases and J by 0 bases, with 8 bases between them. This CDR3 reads CASSSTDSNQPQHF. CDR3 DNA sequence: TGTGCCAGCTCATCGACAGATAGCAATCAGCCCCAGCATTTT.

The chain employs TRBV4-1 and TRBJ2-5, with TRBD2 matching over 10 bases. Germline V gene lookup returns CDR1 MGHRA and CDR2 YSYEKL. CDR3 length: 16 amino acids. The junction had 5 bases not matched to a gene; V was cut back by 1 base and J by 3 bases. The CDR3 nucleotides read TGCGCCAGCAGCCAAGTAGGAGCGGGAGGGAAAGAGACCCAGTACTTC. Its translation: CASSQVGAGGKETQYF.

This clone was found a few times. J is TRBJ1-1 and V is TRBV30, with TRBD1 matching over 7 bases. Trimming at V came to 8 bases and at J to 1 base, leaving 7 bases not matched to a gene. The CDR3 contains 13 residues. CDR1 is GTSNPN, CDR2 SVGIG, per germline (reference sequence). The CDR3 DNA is TGTGCCGGGTCGGGACAGCCGAACACTGAAGCTTTCTTT. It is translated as CAGSGQPNTEAFF.